This T cell receptor beta chain is from a study of shared clonotypes between healthy human individuals. Study information: Each donor contributed plates that comprised three CD4 naive, three CD4 memory, two CD8 naive and one CD8 memory.

This CDR3 region has 10 residues. V was pared by 6 bases and J by 6 bases, with 8 bases between. CDR1 is DFQATT, CDR2 SNEGSKA, per germline (reference sequence). Produced via immunoSEQ multiplex PCR; TCRdb's table is partial and in-frame only. Of 2 million to 2.5 million clones in the sample, 90% to 96% were seen once. A remark on this clone: The antigen remains undetermined.

Overall study results and limits: It was the non-shared clonotypes that had lower generation probabilities than clonotypes shared by all four donors. Deeper or shallower sequencing was expected to change how clonotypes are shared among donors. Researchers found naive subsets generally carried larger estimated richness than memory subsets.

The chain recombines TRBV20-1 with TRBJ1-1; unclear D gene. The sample taken for sequencing was naive CD4+ T cells sorted from blood. Subset here: CD45RA+ positively selected. This TCR came from a man aged 18 to 35 in good health. DNA for the CDR3: TGCAGTGCAGACAACGCTGAAGCTTTCTTT. Translated: CSADNAEAFF.